The T cell receptor beta chain described here comes from a study of blood T cell repertoires in COVID-19. Study-level background: The United States, Italy and Spain provided the acute and convalescent COVID-19 samples. PBMCs, B-cell-depleted T cells, or T cells were the source of the cDNA or gDNA that made up the material.

CDR1 and CDR2 from the germline V gene are MNHEY and SVGAGI. The CDR3 length is 14 residues. V lost 6 bases, J lost 9 bases, and 15 bases lay in between. Original handling: Reference gene primer amplification gave estimated nucleated cell counts. Libraries were prepared by immunoSEQ multiplex PCR; TCRdb keeps only in-frame clonotypes and omits some of them. V, J and clone size reflect that table, while D and trimming were determined from the DNA. Here the sample spans 72,000 or so clones, roughly 81% being singletons. The receptor's source is a human donor in a cohort sampled during active COVID-19. The sample comprised peripheral blood. V and J are TRBV6-5 and TRBJ1-6; no clear D. The CDR3 nucleotides are TGTGCCAGCAGCGTCCTTAACGGCGGTTCACCCCTCCACTTT. Its translation: CASSVLNGGSPLHF.